This TCR beta chain was sequenced for a study of cytomegalovirus exposure and HLA in healthy donors. Background on the study: HLA-typed donors were the source of around 87 million unique TCRs, which an early data release held. Of a few hundred genotyped donors, about 81% clustered with self-reported Caucasian donors.

V was shortened by 2 bases and J by 0 bases, with 13 bases between the two germline ends. CDR1 is LNHNV and CDR2 is YYDKDF in the germline V gene (reference sequence). CDR3 size: 17 residues. Both 60 Vbeta primers and 13 Jbeta primers went into the PCR. As originally analysed: As a later analysis found, there were 70 million to 90 million unique TCR beta chains, of which about 10 million were shared. The method was immunoSEQ multiplex PCR; TCRdb's version includes in-frame clones alone and lacks a portion of them. D and trimming were read from the DNA, whereas the V and J calls and clone size are those reported in that table. This table holds about 180,000 clones, about four fifths found once.

The clonotype comes from a male donor in good health and CMV-seronegative. V and J are TRBV15 and TRBJ1-4, with unresolved D. Sequencing used PBMCs. The DNA of the CDR3 is TGTGCCACCAGCAGATGGGCAGCCTCTGCAACTAATGAAAAACTGTTTTTT. This translates into CATSRWAASATNEKLFF.